This is a list of T cell receptor beta chains from one sample in a study of blood T cell repertoires in COVID-19. TCRdb's table, derived via immunoSEQ multiplex PCR, lists solely in-frame clones and lacks some. The sample lists 200,000 to 300,000 clones, around 80% occurring once. Sequences were obtained from peripheral blood. Source of these receptors: a man aged 40-50 years who had recovered from COVID-19. Each CDR3 is given with its conserved first and last residue. The D gene is left open where the match is weak. The size of a clone is reported for some rows only, either as once, few or many, or as a class for expanded clones.

-	TRBV30	-	TRBJ1-5	TGTGCCTGGAGTGTACGCAGCGATAGCAATCAGCCCCAGCATTTT	CAWSVRSDSNQPQHF
TRBD1	TRBV2	-	TRBJ1-4	TGTGCCAGCAGATCCCCGGACAGGGGGTTCTCTCCTCCGCTTGAAAAACTGTTTTTT	CASRSPDRGFSPPLEKLFF
-	TRBV11-2	-	TRBJ2-3	TGTGCCAGCAGATGGCCGGGACACGGCACAGATACGCAGTATTTT	CASRWPGHGTDTQYF
TRBD2	TRBV5-1	-	TRBJ2-3	TGCGCCAGCAGCGGTGACCTAGCGGGGAGCACAGATACGCAGTATTTT	CASSGDLAGSTDTQYF
TRBD2	TRBV13	few	TRBJ2-5	TGTGCCAGCTTCCCCAGGCTAGCGGGGCAAGAGACCCAGTACTTC	CASFPRLAGQETQYF
-	TRBV27	many	TRBJ2-3	TGTGCCAGCAGGTCTAGCGGCACAGATACGCAGTATTTT	CASRSSGTDTQYF
-	TRBV4-3	-	TRBJ2-3	TGCGCCAGCAGCCAAGATCTGGGCGGGGGCCCAGATACGCAGTATTTT	CASSQDLGGGPDTQYF
TRBD1	TRBV11-3	-	TRBJ1-6	TGTGCCAGCAGCTCCCGACAGGGGACAGATTCACCCCTCCACTTT	CASSSRQGTDSPLHF
TRBD1	TRBV7-2	-	TRBJ2-7	TGTGCCAGCAGCTTAACTAGGGACAGCTTTAAGCAGTACTTC	CASSLTRDSFKQYF
-	TRBV11-2	few	TRBJ1-1	TGTGCCAGCAGCGAAACCGGGACTCCGAGCACTGAAGCTTTCTTT	CASSETGTPSTEAFF
TRBD1	TRBV6-5	-	TRBJ1-4	TGTGCCACCGCGGGACAGGGGAATGAAAAACTGTTTTTT	CATAGQGNEKLFF
-	TRBV30	-	TRBJ2-2	TGTGCCTGGACGTTCACCGGGGAGCTGTTTTTT	CAWTFTGELFF
-	TRBV7-2	-	TRBJ2-1	TGTGCCAGCAGCAGAGGACTGTTCTACAATGAGCAGTTCTTC	CASSRGLFYNEQFF
-	TRBV9	-	TRBJ1-1	TGTGCCAGCAGCGTAGAGGGCCAGGGAGGGGTAAACACTGAAGCTTTCTTT	CASSVEGQGGVNTEAFF
TRBD1	TRBV27	-	TRBJ1-2	TGTGCCAGCAGGGACAGGGGAGCCGGCTACACCTTC	CASRDRGAGYTF
TRBD1	TRBV11-2	-	TRBJ2-7	TGTGCCAGCAGCCTCCGGGACAGAGAGCCTGCCGAGCAGTACTTC	CASSLRDREPAEQYF
-	TRBV27	-	TRBJ2-7	TGTGCCAGCAGCCCGGGATCCTCCTACGAGCAGTACTTC	CASSPGSSYEQYF
-	TRBV4-1	-	TRBJ2-5	TGCGCCAGCAGCCAGGACGGGGGAACCCAAGAGACCCAGTACTTC	CASSQDGGTQETQYF
TRBD1	TRBV2	-	TRBJ2-7	TGTGCCAGCAGTGAGCAGGGGGTATCCTACGAGCAGTACTTC	CASSEQGVSYEQYF
TRBD1	TRBV7-2	-	TRBJ1-2	TGTGCCAGCAGCCTAGGGACAGCTCCTCGTCATGGCTACACCTTC	CASSLGTAPRHGYTF
TRBD1	TRBV27	-	TRBJ1-5	TGTGCCAGCAGCTATAAGGGACAGGGGGTTCAGCCCCAGCATTTT	CASSYKGQGVQPQHF
-	TRBV4-3	-	TRBJ1-2	TGCGCCAGCAGCCAAGGTGGTGGTGGAGGTAACTATGGCTACACCTTC	CASSQGGGGGNYGYTF
TRBD1	TRBV24-1	-	TRBJ2-5	TGTGCCACCAGTGATTTTTCACAGGGGTACGAGACCCAGTACTTC	CATSDFSQGYETQYF
TRBD2	TRBV6-2/TRBV6-3	-	TRBJ2-2	TGTGCCAGCAGCGGGACTAGCGGGAACACCGGGGAGCTGTTTTTT	CASSGTSGNTGELFF
TRBD2	TRBV5-5	-	TRBJ2-5	TGTGCCAGCAGCTTGGCTAGCGGGGGGGGAGAGACCCAGTACTTC	CASSLASGGGETQYF
TRBD1	TRBV28	-	TRBJ2-7	TGTGCCAGCAGAGGGGAATTAGGGACAGGGATTTACGAGCAGTACTTC	CASRGELGTGIYEQYF
TRBD2	TRBV28	-	TRBJ2-7	TGTGCCAGCAGTTTGGGCGGGAGGGCCCCCTACGAGCAGTACTTC	CASSLGGRAPYEQYF
-	TRBV10-3	-	TRBJ2-7	TGTGCCATCAGACGGGGGATCTCCTACGAGCAGTACTTC	CAIRRGISYEQYF
-	TRBV19	few	TRBJ1-2	TGTGCCAGTAGATTTTCGCTGGGGCAAGGCTATGGCTACACCTTC	CASRFSLGQGYGYTF
-	TRBV21-1	-	TRBJ2-5	TGTGCCACCCGGACTAGCGGGAGTCAAAGCCAAGAGACCCAGTACTTC	CATRTSGSQSQETQYF
TRBD1	TRBV7-2	-	TRBJ2-1	TGTGCCAGCAGCTCCCGACAGGGGTCTGAGCAGTTCTTC	CASSSRQGSEQFF
-	TRBV29-1	-	TRBJ2-5	TGCAGCGCCGAGCCCCAGGTAGAGACCCAGTACTTC	CSAEPQVETQYF
-	TRBV7-9	-	TRBJ1-2	TGTGCCAGCAGCTTAGGGTCAGCTCGGGTCAACTATGGCTACACCTTC	CASSLGSARVNYGYTF